The source of this TCR beta chain is a study of vaccination and CD4 T cells after COVID-19. Study in general: Timing of post-vaccine sample collection was a median approximately 72 days after dose two, with a range of 14 to 241.

The Oncomine TCR Beta short-read assay was applied to DNA of cultured CD4+ T cells. CD4+ T cells were cultured, and genomic DNA was extracted from them. TCRdb re-called the PCR reads through MiXCR, storing one row per CDR3 protein. The table records about 14,000 distinct CDR3 sequences, 56% of them present only once. As to treatment: roughly 11-day PBMC culture with coronavirus spike peptide pools or control peptides (ViraFEST assay). Before TCRs were sequenced, ViraFEST expanded antigen-specific T cells with peptide pools. V was pared by 7 bases and J by 2 bases, with 11 bases between. The germline V gene has CDR1 ENHRY and CDR2 SYGVKD. The CDR3 is made up of 13 amino acids. A remark on this clonotype: The antigen is unknown.

The clonotype comes from a human donor who had recovered from COVID-19. The sample was CD4+ T cells from blood, cultured in vitro. J is TRBJ1-1 and V is TRBV10-3; no firm D call. CDR3 DNA: TGTGCCATCATGGGCGGCGCTAACACTGAAGCTTTCTTT. It specifies CAIMGGANTEAFF.